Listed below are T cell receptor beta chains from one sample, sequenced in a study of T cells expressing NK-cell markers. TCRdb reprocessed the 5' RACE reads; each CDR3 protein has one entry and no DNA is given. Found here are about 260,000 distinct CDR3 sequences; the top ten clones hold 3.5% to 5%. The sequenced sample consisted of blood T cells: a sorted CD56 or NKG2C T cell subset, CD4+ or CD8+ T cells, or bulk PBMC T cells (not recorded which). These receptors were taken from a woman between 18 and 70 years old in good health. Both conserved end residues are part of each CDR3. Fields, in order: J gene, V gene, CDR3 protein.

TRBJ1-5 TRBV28 CASSLRDRALQPQHF
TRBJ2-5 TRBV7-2 CASSFLAGGPETQYF
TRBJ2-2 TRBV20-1 CSARAWGRNTGELFF
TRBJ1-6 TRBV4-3 CASSQAGSLNSPLHF
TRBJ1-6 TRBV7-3 CASSLGGAVRNSPLHF
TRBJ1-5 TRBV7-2 CASSFRELGQPQHF
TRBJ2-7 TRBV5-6 CASSLGTVGGYEQYF
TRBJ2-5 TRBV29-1 CSVEVGKVPQETQYF
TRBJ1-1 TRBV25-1 CASSEAGENTEAFF
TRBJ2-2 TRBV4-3 CASSQYLTGGPNTGELFF
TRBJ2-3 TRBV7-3 CASSLTSRADTQYF
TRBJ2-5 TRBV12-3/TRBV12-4 CASSLGRRGVQETQYF
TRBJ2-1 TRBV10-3 CAISRLAGDNEQFF
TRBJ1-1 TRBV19 CASSVMTNTEAFF
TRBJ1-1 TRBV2 CASSGQEYTEAFF
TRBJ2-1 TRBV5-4 CASSSNRMRVTNEQFF
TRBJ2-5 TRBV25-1 CASIQGWGPQETQYF
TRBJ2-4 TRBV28 CASSPPGAKNIQYF
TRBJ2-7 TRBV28 CASSLSVAGYEQYF
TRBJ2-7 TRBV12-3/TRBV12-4 CASSNRVSYEQYF
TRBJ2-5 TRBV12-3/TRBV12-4 CASSFQRGQSETQYF
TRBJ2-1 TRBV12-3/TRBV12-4 CASSSGLSGWSYNEQFF
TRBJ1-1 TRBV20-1 CSAARGTGATEAFF
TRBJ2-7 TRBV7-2 CASSATGDPRSYEQYF
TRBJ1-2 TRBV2 CASSPAQSGTGGYGYTF
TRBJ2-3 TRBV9 CASSVAGSTDTQYF
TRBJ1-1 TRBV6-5 CASSYLPATEAFF
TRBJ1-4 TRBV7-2 CASSLRLEKLFF
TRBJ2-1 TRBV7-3 CASSLNWGQYNEQFF
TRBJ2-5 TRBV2 CASRTSGGIDQETQYF
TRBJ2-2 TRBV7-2 CASSATSGGELFF
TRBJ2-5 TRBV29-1 CSVVRGAETQYF
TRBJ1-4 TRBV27 CASSFTGAHNEKLFF
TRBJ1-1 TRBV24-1 CATLRGKETEAFF
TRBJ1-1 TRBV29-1 CSAVRISNTEAFF
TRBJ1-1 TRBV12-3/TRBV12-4 CASSLFSNTEAFF
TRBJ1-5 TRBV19 CASTVGQGALQPQHF
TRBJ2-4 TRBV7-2 CASSPQGVLAKNIQYF
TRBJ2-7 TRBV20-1 CSARGLAGVGEQYF
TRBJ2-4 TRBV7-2 CASSLAKNIQYF
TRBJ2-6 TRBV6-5 CASSYSAGGAESGANVLTF
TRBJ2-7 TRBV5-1 CASSRETSGSYEQYF
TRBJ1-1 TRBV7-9 CASSLVRGPGTEAFF
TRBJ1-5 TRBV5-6 CASSGVAGQPQHF
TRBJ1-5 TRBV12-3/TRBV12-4 CASSFRGNSNQPQHF
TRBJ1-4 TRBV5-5 CASSSYNEKLFF
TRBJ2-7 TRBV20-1 CSAGGPGTSVIYEQYF
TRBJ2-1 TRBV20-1 CSHQPVGLIYNEQFF
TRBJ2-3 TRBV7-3 CASSFAHDTQYF
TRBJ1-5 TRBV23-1 CARGVRCGNQPQHF
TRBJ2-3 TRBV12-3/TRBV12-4 CASSLRGAPYTDTQYF
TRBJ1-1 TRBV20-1 CSARDGDVGGEAFF
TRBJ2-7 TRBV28 CASSLFSYEQYF